This T cell receptor (beta chain) was identified in a study of cytotoxic CD8 clonotypes in ibrutinib-treated CLL. Study-level information: On average, each sample had about 250,000 productive templates and 96,000 or so productive rearrangements.

This clone was picked up a small number of times. The germline V gene has CDR1 MNHEY and CDR2 SVGAGI. The CDR3 sequence is 14 residues long. V lost 0 bases, J lost 10 bases, and 1 base stayed unmatched. TCRdb keeps only in-frame clones here, not all; method: immunoSEQ multiplex PCR. This table holds some 98,000 clones, about 72% found once. The sequenced sample was PBMCs, obtained after 12 months of ibrutinib treatment. The sequence derives from a human donor with chronic lymphocytic leukemia. V and J are TRBV6-5 and TRBJ2-1; TRBD2 aligns across 12 bases. The CDR3: CASSYSGTSGEQFF. In DNA form, the CDR3 reads TGTGCCAGCAGTTACTCCGGGACTAGCGGGGAGCAGTTCTTC.